This entry concerns a single TCR beta chain. Its matching antigen is unknown. The data belong to a study of cytomegalovirus exposure and HLA in healthy donors. Overall study findings and caveats: The classifier, whose performance was assessed in both the original and validation cohorts, reportedly diagnosed cytomegalovirus status with high specificity and sensitivity. Presence/absence analyses took donor sequencing depth as roughly uniform. Rare TCR sequences dominated, though some public TCRs recurred in many donors. As immune exposure information, only CMV serostatus was available.

Primers: 60 Vbeta forward and 13 Jbeta reverse. Only in-frame clones appear in the TCRdb table, and some are missing; sequencing was by immunoSEQ multiplex PCR. The table has 130,000 to 150,000 clones, about 80% seen once. The length of the CDR3 is 17 residues. Deletions cut 1 base from V and 0 bases from J, with 13 bases between. Germline CDR1 SNHLY, CDR2 FYNNEI. The chain employs TRBV2 and TRBJ2-1; the D is unclear. The receptor was derived from a woman in her thirties in good health and CMV-seronegative. Sequences were obtained from PBMCs. This CDR3 is CASSEEALTISYNEQFF. CDR3 in DNA: TGTGCCAGCAGTGAAGAAGCATTAACTATCTCCTACAATGAGCAGTTCTTC.